This is a list of T cell receptor beta chains from one sample in a study of T cells in Graves' hyperthyroidism and ophthalmopathy. TCRdb re-called the multiplex PCR reads through MiXCR, storing one row per CDR3 protein. The sample carries under 250,000 distinct CDR3 sequences, almost 25% recorded once. The sequenced sample was blood. These receptors all come from a woman aged 40 to 50 with Graves' ophthalmopathy. CDR3s include the opening cysteine and the closing phenylalanine or tryptophan. D genes are given only for firm matches. Expanded clones are given a class, and other clones once, few, many or no size at all.

v_gene	d_gene	j_gene	abundance	CDR3aa	CDR3nt
TRBV30	-	TRBJ2-7	few	CAWDSPYEQYF	TGTGCCTGGGATTCGCCCTACGAGCAGTACTTC
TRBV12-3/TRBV12-4	-	TRBJ2-2	-	CATSKDSVGGELFF	TGTGCCACCTCCAAGGACTCTGTCGGCGGGGAGCTGTTTTTT
TRBV20-1	TRBD2	TRBJ2-7	many	CSARRALADYEQYF	TGCAGTGCTAGACGAGCGCTAGCGGACTACGAGCAGTACTTC
TRBV25-1	-	TRBJ1-1	many	CASSEFTGNTEAFF	TGTGCCAGCAGTGAATTCACCGGGAACACTGAAGCTTTCTTT
TRBV20-1	-	TRBJ2-5	many	CSAQFQETQYF	TGCAGTGCTCAGTTCCAAGAGACCCAGTACTTC
TRBV20-1	TRBD2	TRBJ2-4	many	CSARDALAGAKNIQYF	TGCAGTGCTAGAGATGCACTAGCGGGAGCCAAAAACATTCAGTACTTC
TRBV7-2	-	TRBJ1-6	many	CASSLGRGGISPLHF	TGTGCCAGCAGCTTAGGTCGGGGGGGCATTTCACCCCTCCACTTT
TRBV28	-	TRBJ1-2	-	CASLKFGSTNYGYTF	TGTGCCAGCTTAAAATTTGGCTCCACTAACTATGGCTACACCTTC
TRBV2	-	TRBJ1-5	-	CASRGGQYQPQHF	TGTGCCAGCAGAGGAGGACAGTATCAGCCCCAGCATTTT
TRBV27	TRBD2	TRBJ2-7	-	CASSDLGLAGEQSF	TGTGCCAGCAGTGATCTGGGACTAGCCGGCGAGCAGTCCTTC
TRBV12-3/TRBV12-4	-	TRBJ1-1	-	CASSVHLGTEAFF	TGTGCCAGCAGTGTCCATTTGGGGACTGAAGCTTTCTTT
TRBV6-1	TRBD1	TRBJ1-5	-	CASEDRGHGQPQHF	TGTGCCAGCGAAGACAGGGGGCATGGCCAGCCCCAGCATTTT
TRBV9	TRBD2	TRBJ2-5	many	CASSPFGGEETQYF	TGTGCCAGCAGCCCCTTCGGGGGGGAAGAGACCCAGTACTTC
TRBV12-3/TRBV12-4	TRBD1	TRBJ2-2	-	CASSFGTGKPGELFF	TGTGCCAGCAGTTTCGGGACAGGGAAGCCCGGGGAGCTGTTTTTT
TRBV6-1	-	TRBJ1-5	many	CASSAQDQPQHF	TGTGCCAGCAGTGCCCAGGATCAGCCCCAGCATTTT
TRBV4-2	TRBD2	TRBJ2-2	many	CASSPQGGRVNTGELFF	TGTGCCAGCAGCCCCCAAGGCGGGAGGGTGAACACCGGGGAGCTGTTTTTT
TRBV5-1	TRBD2	TRBJ2-2	few	CASSWGLAGANTGELFF	TGCGCCAGCAGCTGGGGACTAGCGGGAGCGAACACCGGGGAGCTGTTTTTT
TRBV30	-	TRBJ1-1	many	CAWSAGNTEAFF	TGTGCCTGGAGTGCCGGGAACACTGAAGCTTTCTTT
TRBV10-3	-	TRBJ1-1	many	CAISEPPGGAFF	TGTGCCATCAGTGAGCCCCCCGGGGGAGCTTTCTTT
TRBV6-2/TRBV6-3	-	TRBJ2-5	many	CATRDWGHQGTQYF	TGTGCCACCCGAGATTGGGGCCACCAAGGGACCCAGTACTTC
TRBV28	TRBD1	TRBJ1-2	-	CASSLRDRGLRGYTF	TGTGCCAGCAGTCTAAGGGACAGGGGGCTTCGTGGCTACACCTTC
TRBV29-1	TRBD2	TRBJ2-5	many	CSVETSGFQETQYF	TGCAGCGTTGAGACTAGCGGGTTCCAAGAGACCCAGTACTTC
TRBV5-1	TRBD1	TRBJ1-1	-	CASNQGGTNTEAFF	TGCGCCAGCAACCAAGGGGGCACCAACACTGAAGCTTTCTTT
TRBV27	TRBD2	TRBJ2-4	many	CASSHRLAARNIQYF	TGTGCCAGCAGTCACAGACTAGCGGCAAGAAACATTCAGTACTTC
TRBV29-1	-	TRBJ2-5	-	CSVVEFQETQYF	TGCAGCGTTGTAGAGTTTCAAGAGACCCAGTACTTC
TRBV27	-	TRBJ1-1	-	CASSSGRWREAFF	TGTGCCAGCAGTTCGGGGCGTTGGAGAGAAGCTTTCTTT
TRBV7-9	TRBD1	TRBJ2-5	many	CASSTGTGWEETQYF	TGTGCCAGCAGCACGGGGACAGGGTGGGAAGAGACCCAGTACTTC
TRBV2	-	TRBJ2-7	many	CASSEQLRGALDEQYF	TGTGCCAGCAGTGAACAACTAAGAGGGGCGTTAGACGAGCAGTACTTC
TRBV16	-	TRBJ2-5	-	CASSQSGVSSETQYF	TGTGCCAGCAGCCAATCGGGGGTATCATCGGAGACCCAGTACTTC
TRBV12-3/TRBV12-4	-	TRBJ2-5	-	CASSEFEETQYF	TGTGCCAGCAGCGAATTCGAGGAGACCCAGTACTTC
TRBV9	-	TRBJ2-2	many	CASSATGELFF	TGTGCCAGCAGCGCTACCGGGGAGCTGTTTTTT
TRBV19	-	TRBJ2-5	-	CASSIRHGQETQYF	TGTGCCAGTAGTATCAGGCACGGCCAAGAGACCCAGTACTTC
TRBV6-1	TRBD2	TRBJ2-7	-	CASTRLAGEQYF	TGTGCCAGCACTCGACTAGCGGGCGAGCAGTACTTC
TRBV27	-	TRBJ2-5	many	CASSTESRFGETQYF	TGTGCCAGCTCGACGGAGTCTCGCTTTGGAGAGACCCAGTACTTC
TRBV7-9	-	TRBJ1-2	many	CASRFTADSYGYTF	TGTGCCAGCAGGTTTACAGCCGACAGCTATGGCTACACCTTC
TRBV11-2	TRBD2	TRBJ2-7	many	CASSFRPPAGGGYEQYF	TGTGCCAGCAGCTTTCGACCCCCAGCGGGAGGCGGGTACGAGCAGTACTTC
TRBV7-2	-	TRBJ1-1	-	CASSLVQGSDAFF	TGTGCCAGCAGCTTAGTTCAGGGGAGTGATGCTTTCTTT
TRBV30	TRBD2	TRBJ2-5	many	CAWSVGSGRDQETQYF	TGTGCCTGGAGTGTAGGCAGCGGGAGGGACCAAGAGACCCAGTACTTC
TRBV6-5	-	TRBJ2-2	many	CASRGNTGELFF	TGTGCCAGCCGAGGGAACACCGGGGAGCTGTTTTTT
TRBV27	-	TRBJ1-5	many	CASSLIRGINQPQHF	TGTGCCAGCAGTTTAATAAGGGGTATAAACCAGCCCCAGCATTTT
TRBV4-1	-	TRBJ2-7	-	CASSRSPEFSYEQYF	TGCGCCAGCAGCCGTTCCCCGGAGTTCTCCTACGAGCAGTACTTC
TRBV7-2	-	TRBJ1-1	-	CASSTQFGEFTEAFF	TGTGCCAGCAGCACCCAATTTGGGGAGTTTACTGAAGCTTTCTTT
TRBV7-3	TRBD1	TRBJ2-5	many	CASSLRGQGWVETQYF	TGTGCCAGCAGCTTAAGGGGACAGGGCTGGGTAGAGACCCAGTACTTC
TRBV29-1	-	TRBJ2-7	-	CSVERSQGSAEQYF	TGCAGCGTTGAGAGGTCGCAGGGTTCCGCCGAGCAGTACTTC
TRBV12-3/TRBV12-4	-	TRBJ1-1	-	CASSLLGLGFEAFF	TGTGCCAGCAGTTTACTAGGACTTGGGTTTGAAGCTTTCTTT
TRBV2	-	TRBJ2-7	many	CASGPRGSYEQYF	TGTGCCAGCGGGCCCCGGGGCTCCTACGAGCAGTACTTC
TRBV24-1	-	TRBJ2-2	-	CATGEVGELFF	TGTGCCACCGGGGAGGTCGGGGAGCTGTTTTTT
TRBV3-1	TRBD2	TRBJ2-7	-	CASSRGTSGISYEQYF	TGTGCCAGCAGCCGCGGGACTAGCGGGATCTCCTACGAGCAGTACTTC